These 13 T cell receptor beta chains were all obtained from the same sample, sequenced in a study of shared clonotypes between healthy human individuals. Only in-frame clones appear in the TCRdb table, and some are missing; sequencing was by immunoSEQ multiplex PCR. The table includes some 2,500,000 clones, around 93% detected once. The sequencing input was naive CD4+ T cells from PBMCs. The subset denotes: CD45RA+ positively selected. The receptors come from a man aged 18-30 years in good health. Some clones in this sample may be carry-over from other donors' samples.

V gene TRBV27 combines with J gene TRBJ1-1, with D maybe TRBD1 (6 bases). Germline CDR1 MNHEY, CDR2 SMNVEV (reference sequence). Between the trimmed V and J ends, which lost 8 bases and 0 bases, there was a span of 13 bases. The CDR3 has 14 amino acids. The CDR3, as DNA: TGTGCCAGCTCGAGCAGGGGTATGAACACTGAAGCTTTCTTT. Translated: CASSSRGMNTEAFF.

Only one count was recorded for this clone. The chain combines TRBV5-1 with TRBJ2-7; 7 bases line up with TRBD1. Germline assignment: CDR1 SGHRS and CDR2 YFSETQ. With 3 bases clipped from V and 2 bases from J, the junction kept 17 bases outside the gene matches. This CDR3 is built from 18 residues. For the CDR3, the DNA is TGCGCCAGCAGCTCGCGTCCGTACGAACAGGGGAAACCCTACGAGCAGTACTTC. Residues: CASSSRPYEQGKPYEQYF.

The CDR3 sequence is CASRTGGMYEQFF. Here the CDR3 DNA reads TGTGCCAGCAGGACAGGGGGCATGTATGAGCAGTTCTTC. This rearrangement joins TRBV28 to TRBJ2-1; 10 bases fit TRBD1. Germline CDR1 and CDR2: MDHEN and SYDVKM. This CDR3 is 13 amino acids long. V lost 6 bases, J lost 8 bases, and 4 bases stayed unmatched.

The chain employs TRBV11-2 and TRBJ2-1; 13 nucleotides line up with TRBD2. CDR3 size: 16 residues. Per the germline V gene, CDR1 is SGHAT and CDR2 is FQNNGV. V dropped 5 bases and J dropped 8; count of bases not matched to a gene: 9. Here the CDR3 reads CASSRGLAGRRDEQFF. In DNA form, the CDR3 reads TGTGCCAGCAGCCGGGGACTAGCGGGAAGGCGGGATGAGCAGTTCTTC.

The chain links TRBV4-1 to TRBJ1-2, with TRBD1 as a possible D gene (6 bases). V lost 3 bases to trimming and J lost 3 bases, with 11 bases between them. Germline V CDR1 and CDR2: MGHRA, YSYEKL. The CDR3 length is 14 residues. The CDR3 nucleotides read TGCGCCAGCAGCCAGTGGGGGCAGGACTATGGCTACACCTTC. As protein: CASSQWGQDYGYTF.

V gene TRBV5-4 combines with J gene TRBJ2-5; 9 nucleotides match TRBD1. The CDR3 length is 17 residues. V was clipped by 4 bases and J by 3 bases; unmatched bases: 13. The germline V gene encodes CDR1 SGHNT and CDR2 YYREEE (reference sequence). CDR3 loop: CASSRVGTGRGKETQYF. DNA of the CDR3: TGTGCCAGCAGCAGGGTGGGGACAGGGAGGGGAAAAGAGACCCAGTACTTC.

The chain is built from TRBV7-2 and TRBJ2-5; no firm D call. Trimming cost V 5 bases and J 5 bases, with 12 bases left between them. Germline loops: CDR1 SGHTA, CDR2 FQGNSA. CDR3 length: 13 amino acids. The CDR3 sequence is CASSPAHRETQYF. CDR3 coding DNA: TGTGCCAGCAGCCCGGCACACCGGGAGACCCAGTACTTC.

The chain recombines TRBV6-5 with TRBJ1-5, with 9 bases matching TRBD1. CDR1 is MNHEY, CDR2 SVGAGI, per germline. CDR3 size: 14 residues. V lost 6 bases to trimming and J lost 6 bases; unmatched junction nucleotides: 6. DNA of the CDR3: TGTGCCAGCAGCTACGACAGGGGGACTCAGCCCCAGCATTTT. Translating it yields CASSYDRGTQPQHF.

V usage is TRBV29-1 and J usage is TRBJ2-5; D might be TRBD1 or TRBD2, each matching 5 bases. Germline V gene data show CDR1 as SQVTM and CDR2 as ANQGSEA. V dropped 7 bases and J dropped 7 bases, with 19 bases sitting between them. The CDR3 spans 13 residues. CDR3 sequence (DNA): TGCAGCGCTGGGGGATTTGGGTTTGGGACCCAGTACTTC. Protein sequence: CSAGGFGFGTQYF.

A word on this clone: The junction does not match germline at one end; this may be a read error. V is TRBV6-1 and J is TRBJ2-7; the D gene is possibly TRBD1 (5 bases). This CDR3 region has 11 residues. CDR1 MNHNS and CDR2 SASEGT come from the germline V gene. As DNA, the CDR3 is TGTGCCAGCAGTGATACAGGAAGGGGTTCCTTC. Translating it yields CASSDTGRGSF.

The rearrangement joins TRBV28 to TRBJ2-4; D not resolved. V was shortened by 2 bases and J by 6 bases, with 11 bases between the two germline ends. The CDR3 runs 14 residues. Germline V lookup: CDR1 MDHEN, CDR2 SYDVKM. The CDR3 bases are TGTGCCAGCAGTTTAAGTGGCTCCCGAAACATTCAGTACTTC. It encodes CASSLSGSRNIQYF.

The chain employs TRBV5-6 and TRBJ2-7, with 9 bases matching TRBD1. Looked up from germline, CDR1 is SGHDT and CDR2 is YYEEEE. The junction had 5 bases not matched to a gene; V was cut back by 0 bases and J by 4 bases. The CDR3 has 15 amino acids. Written as DNA, the CDR3 is TGTGCCAGCAGCTTGGCTGGCGGACAGGGGTACGAGCAGTACTTC. Encoded protein: CASSLAGGQGYEQYF.

The J gene is TRBJ1-4, the V gene TRBV27, with TRBD1 identical over 9 bases. Germline V CDR1 and CDR2: MNHEY, SMNVEV (reference sequence). With 1 base clipped from V and 11 bases from J, the junction kept 8 bases outside the gene matches. The CDR3 is 15 residues long. CDR3 nucleotides: TGTGCCAGCAGTTTATTGCCGGGACAGGGTGTGAAACTGTTTTTT. It translates to CASSLLPGQGVKLFF.